The 31 T cell receptor beta chains given below trace back to one sample, sequenced in a study of molecular identifiers for immune sequencing clone quantification. TCRdb re-called the PCR reads with MiXCR, one entry per CDR3 protein. The data show approximately 680,000 distinct CDR3 sequences, approximately 24% seen once. Source material: naive CD8+ T cells from blood, with Jurkat cell RNA spiked in. As for subset: FACS-sorted CD8+CD4-CCR7+CD45RA+ naive T cells. These receptors all stem from a human donor in good health. Some libraries in this study had Jurkat cell RNA spiked in.

The chain carries TRBV9 and TRBJ1-5; D gene unclear. The CDR3 length is 13 residues. The germline gives CDR1 SGDLS, CDR2 YYNGEE. Trimming pared 3 bases from V and 5 bases from J, leaving 9 bases between. This CDR3 is CASSGTDYQPQHF. The CDR3 nucleotides read TGTGCCAGCAGCGGAACAGACTATCAGCCCCAGCATTTT.

This clonotype was found many times. The rearrangement links TRBV14 to TRBJ2-5, with 8 positions matching TRBD1. V dropped 4 bases and J dropped 1; count of bases not matched to a gene: 11. The CDR3 sequence is 17 residues long. CDR1 SGHDN and CDR2 FVKESK come from the germline V gene. Here the CDR3 reads CASSRLPRDRIQETQYF. The CDR3 bases are TGTGCCAGCAGCCGCCTCCCCCGGGACAGGATCCAAGAGACCCAGTACTTC.

This clonotype was recorded at least ten times. The J gene is TRBJ2-2, the V gene TRBV7-2; no definite D call. CDR1 and CDR2 from the germline V gene are SGHTA and FQGNSA. The CDR3 loop spans 12 amino acids. V lost 5 bases and J 5 bases, leaving 6 bases between the germline ends. CDR3 protein: CASSPLTGELFF. The CDR3 DNA reads as TGTGCCAGCAGCCCTCTGACCGGGGAGCTGTTTTTT.

Ten or more counts support this clonotype. V usage is TRBV24-1 and J usage is TRBJ2-1, with TRBD2 matching 9 bases. This CDR3 spans 16 amino acids. The V segment lost 4 bases and the J segment 6 bases; nucleotides outside the gene matches: 9. Looked up from germline, CDR1 is KGHDR and CDR2 is SFDVKD. The CDR3 DNA sequence: TGTGCCACCAGTGAATTAGCGGGAGTAGAGATCAATGAGCAGTTCTTC. Translated: CATSELAGVEINEQFF.

This chain connects TRBV2 to TRBJ1-1; TRBD1 might be the D (5 bases). Germline CDR1 reads SNHLY; CDR2 reads FYNNEI. V was cut by 6 bases and J by 3 bases, with 14 bases left in between. The CDR3 is 14 residues long. CDR3 amino acids: CASSWGFRDTEAFF. The CDR3 DNA sequence: TGTGCCAGCAGCTGGGGTTTCAGGGACACTGAAGCTTTCTTT.

The chain couples TRBV27 to TRBJ2-7; D is undetermined. This CDR3 contains 15 residues. V lost 0 bases and J lost 3, with 12 bases in between. Germline V gene data show CDR1 as MNHEY and CDR2 as SMNVEV (reference sequence). The CDR3 nucleotides are TGTGCCAGCAGTTTATCAGGAGTGTTGGGCTACGAGCAGTACTTC. The encoded protein is CASSLSGVLGYEQYF.

Here the CDR3 DNA reads TGTGCCAGCAGTGAAGGGGTAGGGACCCAGTACTTC. This codes for CASSEGVGTQYF. The V and J genes are TRBV6-1 and TRBJ2-5; no clear D gene. The CDR3 consists of 12 residues. Deletions cut 1 base from V and 7 bases from J, with 7 bases between. Looked up from germline, CDR1 is MNHNS and CDR2 is SASEGT.

V is TRBV19 and J is TRBJ2-1; no clear D gene. The CDR3 sequence is 14 residues long. The germline V gene encodes CDR1 LNHDA and CDR2 SQIVND (reference sequence). V lost 3 bases to trimming and J lost 2 bases, with 8 bases between them. CDR3 protein: CASSIGGAYNEQFF. The CDR3 DNA reads TGTGCCAGTAGTATTGGCGGCGCCTACAATGAGCAGTTCTTC.

Comment on this clonotype: Since the CDR3 does not end with the conserved phenylalanine or tryptophan, this likely comes from a read error. The rearrangement uses TRBV9 and TRBJ2-7; D call uncertain. CDR1 SGDLS and CDR2 YYNGEE come from the germline V gene. There are 13 residues in the CDR3. V was cut by 0 bases and J by 6 bases, with 10 bases left in between. The CDR3 DNA reads as TGTGCCAGCAGCGTAGGTGGCGGAGCCGAGCAGTACCTC. Its translation is CASSVGGGAEQYL.

In regard to this clonotype: A junction end diverges from the germline sequence, so it may reflect a read error. The chain combines TRBV29-1 with TRBJ2-2; D possibly uses TRBD1 or TRBD2 (5 bases each). CDR1 and CDR2 (germline): SQVTM, ANQGSEA. CDR3 length: 15 amino acids. The chain's CDR3 is CSVPQRSDKAGELLF. The DNA of the CDR3 is TGCAGCGTCCCACAGCGATCGGACAAGGCCGGGGAGCTGTTATTT.

Details on this clonotype: At one of its ends the junction is not consistent with the germline gene, which may arise from a read error. The rearrangement links TRBV6-2 or TRBV6-3 to TRBJ2-2; 11 bases align to TRBD1. The CDR3 contains 21 residues. From germline, CDR1 is MNHEY and CDR2 SVGEGT. CDR3 sequence (DNA): TGTGCCAGCACTTACTCGAGTCTTGAGGACAGGGGGCGCATTTTGGCCGGGGAGCTGTTTTTT. Translated, it gives CASTYSSLEDRGRILAGELFF.

Points on this clonotype: One junction end does not reproduce the germline sequence, and a read error may be involved. The chain recombines TRBV7-2 with TRBJ1-4; the match to TRBD1 covers 8 bases. Per the germline V gene, CDR1 is SGHTA and CDR2 is FQGNSA. This CDR3 comprises 15 residues. CDR3 amino acids: CASSPWTGNNKKLFF. CDR3 nucleotide sequence: TGTGCCAGCAGCCCCTGGACAGGGAATAATAAAAAACTGTTTTTT.

This clonotype was observed many times. In nucleotides, the CDR3 is TGCGCCAGCAGCTTGAGGGACAGATTCACAGATACGCAGTATTTT. Protein: CASSLRDRFTDTQYF. The chain uses TRBV5-1 and TRBJ2-3, with 7 bases aligning to TRBD1. Germline V gene sequence: CDR1 SGHRS, CDR2 YFSETQ. The V gene end was trimmed by 1 base and the J gene end by 2 bases; junction bases not matched to a gene: 4. CDR3 length equals 15 residues. Supplemented by reference TRBV5-1 and TRBJ2-3, the full variable domain reads KAGVTQTPRYLIKTRGQQVTLSCSPISGHRSVSWYQQTPGQGLQFLFEYFSETQRNKGNFPGRFSGRQFSNSRSEMNVSTLELGDSALYLCASSLRDRFTDTQYFGPGTRLTVL.

This clonotype came up a few times. The gene calls are TRBV19 and TRBJ1-1; 8 bases fit TRBD1. V was pared by 3 bases and J by 4 bases, with 10 bases of the junction left unmatched. The length of the CDR3 is 16 residues. CDR1 and CDR2 from the germline V gene are LNHDA and SQIVND (reference sequence). This CDR3 is CASSIPFQGAFTEAFF. CDR3 bases: TGTGCCAGTAGTATCCCCTTCCAGGGGGCTTTCACTGAAGCTTTCTTT.

This clonotype was seen at least ten times. The chain links TRBV7-2 to TRBJ2-7, with TRBD2 identical over 8 bases. V was clipped by 3 bases and J by 3 bases; unmatched bases: 4. The CDR3 is made up of 14 amino acids. Germline loops: CDR1 SGHTA, CDR2 FQGNSA. CDR3 sequence reads: CASSFGTRGYEQYF. The CDR3 DNA follows: TGTGCCAGCAGCTTCGGGACTAGGGGCTACGAGCAGTACTTC.

The V gene is TRBV12-3 or TRBV12-4, the J gene TRBJ2-3; D is unclear. The CDR3 has 12 residues. The ends were cut back, 6 bases at V and 2 bases at J, with 6 bases in the middle. The DNA for the CDR3 is TGTGCCAGCAGATGGGACACAGATACGCAGTATTTT. This encodes CASRWDTDTQYF.

This clonotype has a handful of counts. The gene calls are TRBV10-3 and TRBJ1-2; TRBD1 agrees at 8 bases. Unmatched junction bases numbered 8, after V lost 1 base and J lost 7 bases. The CDR3 totals 15 residues. The germline V gene has CDR1 ENHRY and CDR2 SYGVKD. The CDR3 nucleotides read TGTGCCATCAGTGAGTTAGACAGGGGAGCGACTGGCTACACCTTC. Translating gives CAISELDRGATGYTF.

This clonotype has just a few counts. The V gene is TRBV21-1, the J gene TRBJ2-6; whether TRBD2, the table's D call, matches the DNA was not checked. TRBV21-1 is a pseudogene. The CDR3 totals 17 residues. In nucleotides, the CDR3 is TGTGCCAGCAGCAAAGGAGGAGGGAACTCTGGGGCCAACGTCCTGACTTTC. Amino acids: CASSKGGGNSGANVLTF.

This clonotype appeared a few times. This chain links TRBV5-6 with TRBJ2-7, with TRBD2 identical over 12 bases. Germline CDR1 is SGHDT and CDR2 is YYEEEE. The CDR3 covers 16 residues. V lost 2 bases and J lost 2; bases outside the gene matches: 5. In DNA, the CDR3 is TGTGCCAGCAGCTTAGTGACTAGCGGGGGCCCCTACGAGCAGTACTTC. Its translation: CASSLVTSGGPYEQYF.

Notes on this clonotype: Just one base apart from a much larger clone, this may be a read error. This chain joins TRBV30 and TRBJ1-1; D remains unclear. The CDR3 runs 11 residues. Germline V gives CDR1 GTSNPN, CDR2 SVGIG (reference sequence). V was trimmed by 2 bases and J by 4 bases, leaving 5 bases between them. The CDR3 DNA reads TGTGCCTGGAGTCCTCCCACTGAAGCTTTCTTT. Residues: CAWSPPTEAFF.

The sample holds a few counts of this clonotype. The V gene is TRBV7-9, the J gene TRBJ2-7; 10 bases fit TRBD1. Germline V lookup: CDR1 SEHNR, CDR2 FQNEAQ (reference sequence). The length of the CDR3 is 15 residues. Losses at the gene ends were 5 bases for V and 6 bases for J; bases not matched to a gene: 10. This chain's CDR3 is CASSPRTGGVAEQYF. The CDR3 DNA reads TGTGCCAGCAGCCCTCGGACAGGGGGAGTAGCCGAGCAGTACTTC. The full variable domain, rest sourced from reference TRBV7-9 and TRBJ2-7, is DTGVSQNPRHKITKRGQNVTFRCDPISEHNRLYWYRQTLGQGPEFLTYFQNEAQLEKSRLLSDRFSAERPKGSFSTLEIQRTEQGDSAMYLCASSPRTGGVAEQYFGPGTRLTVT.

For this clonotype: A read error is possible here, since a much larger clone lies one base away. The rearrangement uses TRBV6-6 and TRBJ2-1; possible D gene TRBD1, 6 bases. From germline, CDR1 is MNHNY and CDR2 SVGAGI (reference sequence). The CDR3 extends over 15 amino acids. The germline V and J ends were trimmed by 7 bases and 7 bases, with 20 bases remaining between them. CDR3 residues: CASTHLGGRANEQFF. The CDR3, as DNA: TGTGCCAGCACCCACCTAGGGGGTCGGGCTAATGAGCAGTTCTTC.

Note on this clonotype: Since a much larger clone is just one base distant, this may be a read error. The chain has TRBV11-2 and TRBJ2-2, with a tentative D call TRBD1 (6 bases). The germline V gene encodes CDR1 SGHAT and CDR2 FQNNGV. The CDR3 spans 16 residues. CDR3 in amino acids: CASNLSRGMNTGELFF. The CDR3, as DNA: TGTGCCAGCAACTTAAGTAGGGGGATGAACACCGGGGAGCTGTTTTTT. Full variable domain (missing parts from reference TRBV11-2 and TRBJ2-2): EAGVAQSPRYKIIEKRQSVAFWCNPISGHATLYWYQQILGQGPKLLIQFQNNGVVDDSQLPKDRFSAERLKGVDSTLKIQPAKLEDSAVYLCASNLSRGMNTGELFFGEGSRLTVL.

This clonotype was counted at least ten times. J is TRBJ1-5 and V is TRBV27; possibly TRBD1 for D (6 bases). The CDR3 consists of 15 residues. The ends were cut back, 4 bases at V and 6 bases at J, with 16 bases in the middle. The V gene's germline CDR1 is MNHEY and CDR2 SMNVEV (reference sequence). This CDR3 reads CASSYSAGASQPQHF. CDR3 DNA: TGTGCCAGCAGTTATTCTGCAGGGGCGAGTCAGCCCCAGCATTTT.

In the case of this clonotype: One end of the junction varies from germline; a read error may be responsible. The rearrangement joins TRBV4-3 to TRBJ2-5; D not resolved. This CDR3 has 17 residues. Germline-derived CDR1 and CDR2 are LGHNA and YSLEER. The CDR3 reads CASRQESGRRLVKTQYF. The CDR3 nucleotides are TGCGCCAGCAGACAAGAATCAGGAAGAAGGTTAGTTAAGACACAGTACTTC.

The genes are TRBV9 and TRBJ2-7, with D possibly being TRBD2 (7 bases). CDR1 and CDR2 from the germline V gene are SGDLS and YYNGEE. The CDR3 is 15 residues long. The V end lost 2 bases, the J end lost 1 base, and 13 bases lay between the germline ends. Here the CDR3 reads CASSVEGGGSYEQYF. Written as DNA, the CDR3 is TGTGCCAGCAGCGTTGAGGGGGGGGGTTCCTACGAGCAGTACTTC.

This clonotype was seen at least ten times. The chain has TRBV7-9 and TRBJ2-3; D ambiguous. V dropped 6 bases and J dropped 2 bases, with 6 bases sitting between them. This CDR3 spans 12 amino acids. The germline V gene has CDR1 SEHNR and CDR2 FQNEAQ (reference sequence). CDR3 nucleotide sequence: TGTGCCAGCAGGCCTCACACAGATACGCAGTATTTT. Its translation: CASRPHTDTQYF.

There are a few counts of this clonotype. A much more abundant neighbour one base away suggests this may be a read error. The rearrangement uses TRBV28 and TRBJ2-7, with 9 bases aligning to TRBD1. The V segment lost 6 bases and the J segment 5 bases; nucleotides outside the gene matches: 8. CDR3 length: 14 residues. Germline V gives CDR1 MDHEN, CDR2 SYDVKM. CDR3 coding DNA: TGTGCCAGCAGAGCCTGGACAGGGGCCCACGAGCAGTACTTC. Its translation is CASRAWTGAHEQYF.

This clonotype came up many times. The chain is built from TRBV4-2 and TRBJ2-2; 11 bases align to TRBD2. CDR3 length: 17 amino acids. CDR1 is LGHNA and CDR2 is YNFKEQ in the germline V gene. V lost 1 base to trimming and J lost 7 bases; unmatched junction nucleotides: 8. This chain's CDR3 is CASSQGIAGGPVGELFF. DNA for the CDR3: TGTGCCAGCAGCCAAGGGATAGCGGGAGGGCCTGTCGGGGAGCTGTTTTTT.

The chain employs TRBV11-2 and TRBJ2-7; TRBD1 might be the D (5 bases). This CDR3 contains 14 residues. Germline V CDR1 and CDR2: SGHAT, FQNNGV. Trimming removed 5 bases at V and 2 bases at J, with 13 bases between. This CDR3 reads CASSVVGVAYEQYF. CDR3 coding DNA: TGTGCCAGCAGCGTAGTAGGGGTTGCCTACGAGCAGTACTTC.

This chain connects TRBV4-3 to TRBJ2-7; no reliable D call. Deletions cut 1 base from V and 0 bases from J, with 10 bases between. Germline V gene data show CDR1 as LGHNA and CDR2 as YSLEER. The CDR3 has 15 residues. As DNA, the CDR3 is TGCGCCAGCAGCCAAGGGTTCGGCACCTCCTACGAGCAGTACTTC. It is translated as CASSQGFGTSYEQYF.